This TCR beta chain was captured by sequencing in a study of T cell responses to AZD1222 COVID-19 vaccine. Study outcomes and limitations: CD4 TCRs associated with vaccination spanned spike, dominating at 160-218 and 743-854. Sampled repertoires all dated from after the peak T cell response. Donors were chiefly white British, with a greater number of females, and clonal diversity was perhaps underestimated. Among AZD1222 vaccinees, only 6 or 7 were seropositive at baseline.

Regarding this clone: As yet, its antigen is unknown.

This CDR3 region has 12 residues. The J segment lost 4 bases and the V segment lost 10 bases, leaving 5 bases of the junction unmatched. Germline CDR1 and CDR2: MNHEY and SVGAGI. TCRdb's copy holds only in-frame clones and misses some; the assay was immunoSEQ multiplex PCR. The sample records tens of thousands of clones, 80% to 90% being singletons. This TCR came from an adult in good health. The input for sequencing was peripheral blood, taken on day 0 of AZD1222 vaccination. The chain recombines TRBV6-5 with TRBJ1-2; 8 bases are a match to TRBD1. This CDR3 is CATGQEVYGYTF. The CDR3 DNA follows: TGTGCCACGGGACAGGAAGTCTATGGCTACACCTTC.